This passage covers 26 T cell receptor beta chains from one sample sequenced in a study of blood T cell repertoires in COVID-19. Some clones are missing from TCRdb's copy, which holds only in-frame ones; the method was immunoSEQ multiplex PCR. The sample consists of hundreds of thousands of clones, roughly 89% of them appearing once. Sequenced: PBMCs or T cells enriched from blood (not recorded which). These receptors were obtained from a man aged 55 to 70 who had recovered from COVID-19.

The CDR3 loop reads CASSPNRGGTEAFF. As DNA, the CDR3 is TGTGCCAGCAGTCCCAACAGGGGTGGTACTGAAGCTTTCTTT. The chain links TRBV6-2 or TRBV6-3 to TRBJ1-1; 7 nucleotides agree with TRBD1. Germline V gene lookup returns CDR1 MNHEY and CDR2 SVGEGT. The CDR3 loop spans 14 amino acids. Losses at the gene ends were 5 bases for V and 5 bases for J; bases not matched to a gene: 8.

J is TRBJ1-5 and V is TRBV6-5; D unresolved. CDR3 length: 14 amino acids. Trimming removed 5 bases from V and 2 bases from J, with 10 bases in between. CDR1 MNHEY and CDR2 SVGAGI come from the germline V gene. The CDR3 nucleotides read TGTGCCAGCAGTCCGTACGGGGGCAATCAGCCCCAGCATTTT. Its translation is CASSPYGGNQPQHF.

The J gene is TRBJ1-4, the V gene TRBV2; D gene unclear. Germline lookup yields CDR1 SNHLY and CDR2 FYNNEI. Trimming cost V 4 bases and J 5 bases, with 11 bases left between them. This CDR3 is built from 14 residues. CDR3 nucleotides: TGTGCCAGCAGTGTCGGGAGAGGGAATGAAAAACTGTTTTTT. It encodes CASSVGRGNEKLFF.

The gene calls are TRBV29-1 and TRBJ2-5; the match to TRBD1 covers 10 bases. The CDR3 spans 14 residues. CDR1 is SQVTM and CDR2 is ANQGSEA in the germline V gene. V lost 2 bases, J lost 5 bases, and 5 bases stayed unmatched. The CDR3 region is CSVERDRGGETQYF. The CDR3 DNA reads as TGCAGCGTTGAACGGGACAGGGGAGGTGAGACCCAGTACTTC.

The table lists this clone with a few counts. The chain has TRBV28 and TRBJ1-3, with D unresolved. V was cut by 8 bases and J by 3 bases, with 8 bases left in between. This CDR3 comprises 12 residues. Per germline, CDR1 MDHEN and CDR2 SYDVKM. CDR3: CASGQIGNTIYF. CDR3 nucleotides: TGTGCCAGCGGCCAAATTGGAAACACCATATATTTT.

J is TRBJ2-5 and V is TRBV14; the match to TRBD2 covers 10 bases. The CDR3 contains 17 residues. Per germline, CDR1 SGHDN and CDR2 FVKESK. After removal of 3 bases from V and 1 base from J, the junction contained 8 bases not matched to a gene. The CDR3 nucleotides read TGTGCCAGCAGCCATGCCTGGACTAGCGGAGGCCAAGAGACCCAGTACTTC. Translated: CASSHAWTSGGQETQYF.

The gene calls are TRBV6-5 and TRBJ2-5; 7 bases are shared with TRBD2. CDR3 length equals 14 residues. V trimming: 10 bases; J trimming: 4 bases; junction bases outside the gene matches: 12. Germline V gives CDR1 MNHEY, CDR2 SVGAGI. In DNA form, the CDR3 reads TGTGCCACCTTTACGGGGAGGGGTGTAGAGACCCAGTACTTC. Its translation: CATFTGRGVETQYF.

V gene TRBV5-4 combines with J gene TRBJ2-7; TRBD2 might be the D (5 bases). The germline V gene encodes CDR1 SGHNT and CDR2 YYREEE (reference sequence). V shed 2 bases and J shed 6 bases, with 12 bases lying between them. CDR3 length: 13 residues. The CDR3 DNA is TGTGCCAGCAGCTTAAACGGGGTTCCCGAGCAGTACTTC. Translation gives CASSLNGVPEQYF.

The CDR3 DNA is TGTGCCAGTAGATCCCTCGGGACAGGGCTCTGGGGCTACACCTTC. Amino acids: CASRSLGTGLWGYTF. The chain carries TRBV19 and TRBJ1-2, with 9 bases aligning to TRBD1. The length of the CDR3 is 15 residues. Germline-derived CDR1 and CDR2 are LNHDA and SQIVND (reference sequence). V shed 6 bases and J 8 bases; nucleotides not matched to a gene: 13. Full variable domain (missing parts from reference TRBV19 and TRBJ1-2): DGGITQSPKYLFRKEGQNVTLSCEQNLNHDAMYWYRQDPGQGLRLIYYSQIVNDFQKGDIAEGYSVSREKKESFPLTVTSAQKNPTAFYLCASRSLGTGLWGYTFGSGTRLTVV.

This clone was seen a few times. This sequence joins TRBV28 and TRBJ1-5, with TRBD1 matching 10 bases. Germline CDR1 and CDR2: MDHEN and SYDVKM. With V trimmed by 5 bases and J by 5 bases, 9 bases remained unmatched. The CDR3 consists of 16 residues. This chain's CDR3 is CASSPPGQGMDQPQHF. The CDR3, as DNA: TGTGCCAGCAGTCCCCCGGGACAGGGGATGGATCAGCCCCAGCATTTT. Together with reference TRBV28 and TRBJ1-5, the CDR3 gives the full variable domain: DVKVTQSSRYLVKRTGEKVFLECVQDMDHENMFWYRQDPGLGLRLIYFSYDVKMKEKGDIPEGYSVSREKKERFSLILESASTNQTSMYLCASSPPGQGMDQPQHFGDGTRLSIL.

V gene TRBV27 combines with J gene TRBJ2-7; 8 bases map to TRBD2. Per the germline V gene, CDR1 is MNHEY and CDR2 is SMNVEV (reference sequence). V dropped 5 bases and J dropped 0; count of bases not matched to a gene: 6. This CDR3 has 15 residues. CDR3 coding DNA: TGTGCCAGCAGTCCCTTAGCGGGGCCCTCCTACGAGCAGTACTTC. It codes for CASSPLAGPSYEQYF.

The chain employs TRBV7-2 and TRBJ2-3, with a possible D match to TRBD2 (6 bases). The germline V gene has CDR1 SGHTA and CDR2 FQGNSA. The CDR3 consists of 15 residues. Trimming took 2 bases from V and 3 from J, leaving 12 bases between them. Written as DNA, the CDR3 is TGTGCCAGCAGCTTATACGGGGGTGGAACAGATACGCAGTATTTT. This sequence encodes CASSLYGGGTDTQYF.

The CDR3 coding sequence is TGCGCCAGCAGCCAAGATCTTAGAAGGACAGGTGGTTTTGGGTATGGCTACACCTTC. It yields the protein CASSQDLRRTGGFGYGYTF. V is TRBV4-1 and J is TRBJ1-2, with 7 bases fitting TRBD1. Germline CDR1 is MGHRA and CDR2 is YSYEKL. The CDR3 covers 19 residues. The V gene end was trimmed by 0 bases and the J gene end by 5 bases; junction bases not matched to a gene: 18.

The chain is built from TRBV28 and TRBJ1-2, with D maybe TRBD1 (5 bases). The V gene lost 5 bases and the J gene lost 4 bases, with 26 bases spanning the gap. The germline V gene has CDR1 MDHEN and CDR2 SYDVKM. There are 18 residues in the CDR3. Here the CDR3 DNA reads TGTGCCAGCAGTGACCTACAACCCGGACCCCGGGGACTCTATGGCTACACCTTC. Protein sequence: CASSDLQPGPRGLYGYTF.

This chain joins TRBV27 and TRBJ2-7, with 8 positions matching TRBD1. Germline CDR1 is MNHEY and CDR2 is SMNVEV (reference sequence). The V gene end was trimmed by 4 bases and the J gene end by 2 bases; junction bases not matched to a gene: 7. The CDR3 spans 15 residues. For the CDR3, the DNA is TGTGCCAGCAGTTCGGTGGACAGGGTACCCTACGAGCAGTACTTC. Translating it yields CASSSVDRVPYEQYF.

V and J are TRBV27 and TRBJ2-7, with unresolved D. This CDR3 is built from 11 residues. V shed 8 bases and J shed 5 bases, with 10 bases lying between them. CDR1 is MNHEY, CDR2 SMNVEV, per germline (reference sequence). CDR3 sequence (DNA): TGTGCCAGCGGCCCGGAGCACGAGCAGTACTTC. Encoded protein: CASGPEHEQYF.

This CDR3 reads CASSLRASVTDTQYF. The CDR3, as DNA: TGTGCCAGCAGCTTAAGGGCTAGCGTCACAGATACGCAGTATTTT. This chain connects TRBV7-9 to TRBJ2-3; D possibly corresponds to TRBD2 (6 bases). This CDR3 is built from 15 residues. CDR1 SEHNR and CDR2 FQNEAQ come from the germline V gene (reference sequence). V shed 2 bases and J shed 2 bases, with 11 bases lying between them.

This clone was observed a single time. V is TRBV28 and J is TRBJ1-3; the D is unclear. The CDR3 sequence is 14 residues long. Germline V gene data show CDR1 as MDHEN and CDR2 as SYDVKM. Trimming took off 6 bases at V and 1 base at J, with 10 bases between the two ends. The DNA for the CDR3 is TGTGCCAGCAGGGCCCCGGGGTCTGGAAACACCATATATTTT. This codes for CASRAPGSGNTIYF.

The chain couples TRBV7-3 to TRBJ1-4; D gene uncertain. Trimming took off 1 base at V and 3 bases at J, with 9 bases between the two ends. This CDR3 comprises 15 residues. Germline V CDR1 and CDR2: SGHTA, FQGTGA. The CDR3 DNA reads TGTGCCAGCAGCTTAATGGGCAGTCCTAATGAAAAACTGTTTTTT. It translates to CASSLMGSPNEKLFF.

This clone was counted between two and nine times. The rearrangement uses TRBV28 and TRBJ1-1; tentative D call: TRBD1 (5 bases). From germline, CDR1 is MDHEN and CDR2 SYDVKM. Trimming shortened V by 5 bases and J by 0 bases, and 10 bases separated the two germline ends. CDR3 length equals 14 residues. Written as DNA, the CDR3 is TGTGCCAGCAGTCGCAGGGCTTTGAACACTGAAGCTTTCTTT. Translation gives CASSRRALNTEAFF.

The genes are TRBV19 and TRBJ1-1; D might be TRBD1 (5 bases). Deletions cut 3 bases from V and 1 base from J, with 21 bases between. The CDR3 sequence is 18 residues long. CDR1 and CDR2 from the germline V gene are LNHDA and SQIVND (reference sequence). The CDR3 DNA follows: TGTGCCAGTAGTATGGGGCTCGTTGCGGGGACGAAGAACACTGAAGCTTTCTTT. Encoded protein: CASSMGLVAGTKNTEAFF.

The CDR3 protein is CASKDNDRMNTEAFF. The CDR3, as DNA: TGTGCCAGCAAAGATAACGACAGGATGAACACTGAAGCTTTCTTT. V and J are TRBV6-4 and TRBJ1-1; maybe TRBD1 (6 bases). The CDR3 consists of 15 residues. The V and J ends lost 7 bases and 0 bases respectively, with 15 bases between them. Per germline, CDR1 MRHNA and CDR2 SNTAGT.

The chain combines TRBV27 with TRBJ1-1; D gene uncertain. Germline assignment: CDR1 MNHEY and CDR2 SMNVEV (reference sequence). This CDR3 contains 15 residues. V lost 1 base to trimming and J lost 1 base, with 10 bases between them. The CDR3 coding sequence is TGTGCCAGCAGTTTATTACCGGGATCGAACACTGAAGCTTTCTTT. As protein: CASSLLPGSNTEAFF.

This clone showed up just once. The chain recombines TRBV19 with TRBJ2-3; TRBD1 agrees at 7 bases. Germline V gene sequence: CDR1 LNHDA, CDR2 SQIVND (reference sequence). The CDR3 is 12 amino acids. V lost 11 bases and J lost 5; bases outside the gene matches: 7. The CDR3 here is CASTGRRDTQYF. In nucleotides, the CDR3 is TGTGCCTCGACAGGGCGCAGAGATACGCAGTATTTT.

The DNA for the CDR3 is TGTGCCAGCAGCGCCGGGGACAGGGTGCGTGGCTACACCTTC. This codes for CASSAGDRVRGYTF. This chain connects TRBV9 to TRBJ1-2; 9 positions match TRBD1. V was clipped by 3 bases and J by 7 bases; unmatched bases: 7. Germline CDR1 SGDLS, CDR2 YYNGEE. There are 14 residues in the CDR3.

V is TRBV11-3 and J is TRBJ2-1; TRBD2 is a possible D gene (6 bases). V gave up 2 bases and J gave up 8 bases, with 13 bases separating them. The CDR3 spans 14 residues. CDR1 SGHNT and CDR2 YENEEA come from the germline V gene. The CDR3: CASSLSTSSHEQFF. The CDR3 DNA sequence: TGTGCCAGCAGCTTAAGTACTAGCAGCCATGAGCAGTTCTTC.